Each of the 25 T cell receptor beta chains below was sequenced from the same sample in a study of cytomegalovirus exposure and HLA in healthy donors. The PCR had 60 Vbeta and 13 Jbeta primers. Data came from immunoSEQ multiplex PCR; TCRdb stores just in-frame clones and leaves some out. The sample records about 42,000 clones, about 50% being singletons. The sequenced material came from PBMCs. These receptors all come from a human donor in good health.

The rearrangement uses TRBV7-6 and TRBJ2-7; 11 bases are shared with TRBD1. This CDR3 comprises 16 residues. Germline V gene sequence: CDR1 SGHVS, CDR2 FNYEAQ. V was pared by 1 base and J by 4 bases, with 6 bases of the junction left unmatched. CDR3 DNA: TGTGCCAGCAGCTTAGTTGCGGGACAGGGGGATTACGAGCAGTACTTC. Translated: CASSLVAGQGDYEQYF.

This clone was counted a few times. The chain combines TRBV28 with TRBJ2-3; D is perhaps TRBD2 (6 bases). The germline V gene encodes CDR1 MDHEN and CDR2 SYDVKM. Trimming pared 10 bases from V and 1 base from J, leaving 21 bases between. The CDR3 loop spans 16 amino acids. Here the CDR3 DNA reads TGTGCCACCCCCCGGGGACTTTCTGGCGGCACAGATACGCAGTATTTT. This encodes CATPRGLSGGTDTQYF.

This clone has a handful of counts. The genes are TRBV6-5 and TRBJ2-5, with 7 bases fitting TRBD1. The CDR3 sequence is 14 residues long. Trimming cost V 6 bases and J 1 base; bases outside gene matches: 5. Germline CDR1 is MNHEY and CDR2 is SVGAGI. The CDR3 protein is CASRLTGAQETQYF. In DNA form, the CDR3 reads TGTGCCAGCAGGTTAACAGGGGCCCAAGAGACCCAGTACTTC.

The V and J genes are TRBV29-1 and TRBJ2-3; the match to TRBD2 covers 9 bases. This CDR3 region has 14 residues. The germline V gene encodes CDR1 SQVTM and CDR2 ANQGSEA. After removal of 6 bases from V and 10 bases from J, the junction contained 14 bases not matched to a gene. The CDR3 spells CSVIEGAGGNAQYF. As DNA, the CDR3 is TGCAGCGTGATCGAGGGGGCGGGGGGGAATGCGCAGTATTTT.

A remark on this clone: At one of its ends the junction is not consistent with the germline gene, which may arise from a read error. The J gene is TRBJ2-7, the V gene TRBV18, with D possibly matching TRBD2 (6 bases). Germline V gives CDR1 KGHSH, CDR2 LQKENI. The CDR3 length is 15 residues. The CDR3 sequence: CARSPPGGVVYEQYF. The CDR3 coding sequence is TGTGCCAGGTCACCACCGGGCGGGGTGGTCTACGAGCAGTACTTC.

This clone was observed a single time. The chain is built from TRBV7-2 and TRBJ2-5; D is unclear. The DNA end lines up better with TRBJ2-7; the J call may be wrong. Germline values: CDR1 SGHTA, CDR2 FQGNSA. This CDR3 contains 11 residues. CDR3 sequence reads: CASSTSYEQYF. CDR3 nucleotide sequence: TGTGCCAGCAGCACTTCCTACGAGCAGTACTTC.

V and J are TRBV5-5 and TRBJ2-5; TRBD1 agrees at 10 bases. The CDR3 spans 14 residues. The V gene's germline CDR1 is SGHKS and CDR2 YYEKEE (reference sequence). V lost 4 bases to trimming and J lost 4 bases; unmatched junction nucleotides: 4. In DNA, the CDR3 is TGTGCCAGCAGCCCCGGGACAGGGGTAGAGACCCAGTACTTC. It yields the protein CASSPGTGVETQYF.

This clone was seen only a few times. This rearrangement joins TRBV4-2 to TRBJ2-4; D possibly corresponds to TRBD1 (5 bases). Germline V lookup: CDR1 LGHNA, CDR2 YNFKEQ. V gave up 0 bases and J gave up 6 bases, with 15 bases separating them. The length of the CDR3 is 16 residues. The DNA for the CDR3 is TGTGCCAGCAGCCAAGATCAGGGTGGCAGGGTAAACATTCAGTACTTC. This translates into CASSQDQGGRVNIQYF.

This clone has more than one count but fewer than ten. The chain has TRBV4-3 and TRBJ1-2; 7 nucleotides match TRBD1. V lost 1 base, J lost 2 bases, and 7 bases stayed unmatched. This CDR3 region has 16 residues. The germline CDR1 and CDR2 sequences are LGHNA and YSLEER. The chain's CDR3 is CASSQGPQTGNYGYTF. CDR3 sequence (DNA): TGCGCCAGCAGCCAAGGTCCCCAGACAGGGAACTATGGCTACACCTTC.

The chain couples TRBV27 to TRBJ2-7, with D hard to call. V was pared by 6 bases and J by 3 bases, with 9 bases between. The CDR3 is made up of 12 amino acids. In germline, CDR1 is MNHEY, CDR2 SMNVEV (reference sequence). This CDR3 is CASRSSGYEQYF. The CDR3 bases are TGTGCCAGCAGATCCTCGGGCTACGAGCAGTACTTC.

This clone was recorded once. The rearrangement links TRBV28 to TRBJ2-3, with 9 bases lining up with TRBD2. The CDR3 has 13 residues. Trimming took 5 bases from V and 5 from J; bases not matched to a gene: 2. The germline gives CDR1 MDHEN, CDR2 SYDVKM. CDR3 in amino acids: CASSSGGLDTQYF. DNA for the CDR3: TGTGCCAGCAGTAGCGGGGGGCTAGATACGCAGTATTTT.

This clone was recorded a few times. The rearrangement uses TRBV28 and TRBJ1-5; TRBD1 matches 7 bases. Germline V gene sequence: CDR1 MDHEN, CDR2 SYDVKM. The J segment lost 1 base and the V segment lost 5 bases, leaving 8 bases of the junction unmatched. CDR3 length: 16 amino acids. CDR3 coding DNA: TGTGCCAGCAGTCGCACCGGGACAGCAAGCAATCAGCCCCAGCATTTT. It yields the protein CASSRTGTASNQPQHF.

The gene calls are TRBV5-6 and TRBJ2-7, with D maybe TRBD1 (5 bases). From germline, CDR1 is SGHDT and CDR2 YYEEEE. This CDR3 has 15 amino acids. V was pared by 6 bases and J by 4 bases, with 20 bases between. The CDR3, as DNA: TGTGCCAGCACCCAATCGCCAGGGTCCCTATACGAGCAGTACTTC. Translated: CASTQSPGSLYEQYF.

Only a few counts were recorded for this clone. The chain uses TRBV28 and TRBJ1-5; D call uncertain. The germline V gene has CDR1 MDHEN and CDR2 SYDVKM. The CDR3 spans 11 residues. With 9 bases removed from V and 0 bases from J, the gap between germline ends came to 3 bases. The CDR3 is CASYSNQPQHF. The CDR3, as DNA: TGTGCCAGTTATAGCAATCAGCCCCAGCATTTT.

This clone came up a few times. The rearrangement links TRBV18 to TRBJ2-1, with 8 bases identical to TRBD1. Trimming took 2 bases from V and 10 from J; bases not matched to a gene: 13. The CDR3 is made up of 16 amino acids. Germline CDR1 KGHSH, CDR2 LQKENI. The CDR3 nucleotides are TGTGCCAGCTCACCAATCCCAGGGGGCGAGATTTCCGAGCAGTTCTTC. It specifies CASSPIPGGEISEQFF.

The chain has TRBV27 and TRBJ2-1; 9 bases are a match to TRBD2. The CDR3 covers 16 residues. The germline CDR1 and CDR2 sequences are MNHEY and SMNVEV (reference sequence). The junction had 4 bases not matched to a gene; V was cut back by 0 bases and J by 4 bases. The CDR3 DNA is TGTGCCAGCAGTTTATCGTTCAGCGGGAGGTACAATGAGCAGTTCTTC. Amino acid sequence: CASSLSFSGRYNEQFF.

A word on this clone: This specimen includes other DNA sequences encoding the same CDR3. The chain couples TRBV9 to TRBJ2-1; 8 nucleotides match TRBD2. From germline, CDR1 is SGDLS and CDR2 YYNGEE. CDR3 size: 15 residues. Trimming took 0 bases from V and 3 from J; bases not matched to a gene: 2. This chain's CDR3 is CASSVGAGGYNEQFF. The DNA of the CDR3 is TGTGCCAGCAGCGTAGGGGCGGGGGGCTACAATGAGCAGTTCTTC.

This clone has just a few counts. J is TRBJ2-1 and V is TRBV19, with no clear D. This CDR3 region has 14 residues. Germline CDR1 reads LNHDA; CDR2 reads SQIVND (reference sequence). V was pared by 0 bases and J by 10 bases, with 13 bases between. CDR3 sequence reads: CASSIDRVRGEQFF. CDR3 DNA: TGTGCCAGTAGTATAGATCGGGTTCGTGGCGAGCAGTTCTTC.

The V and J genes are TRBV28 and TRBJ1-5, with 11 bases aligning to TRBD1. V shed 7 bases and J 5 bases; nucleotides not matched to a gene: 7. Germline V gives CDR1 MDHEN, CDR2 SYDVKM. CDR3 size: 15 residues. The CDR3 DNA sequence: TGTGCCAGCAAACACTCGGACAGGGGGCATCAGCCCCAGCATTTT. It specifies CASKHSDRGHQPQHF.

The table lists this clone with a few counts. The V call is TRBV7-3, the J call TRBJ2-2, with a tentative D call TRBD2 (6 bases). The CDR3 is made up of 16 amino acids. V was pared by 5 bases and J by 3 bases, with 16 bases between. Germline V gene data show CDR1 as SGHTA and CDR2 as FQGTGA. The CDR3 is CASSPYWREDTGELFF. DNA of the CDR3: TGTGCCAGCAGCCCCTACTGGAGGGAAGACACCGGGGAGCTGTTTTTT.

This rearrangement joins TRBV5-1 to TRBJ2-2; 12 bases align to TRBD2. This CDR3 is built from 16 residues. V was pared by 4 bases and J by 4 bases, with 5 bases of the junction left unmatched. CDR1 SGHRS and CDR2 YFSETQ come from the germline V gene. CDR3 nucleotides: TGCGCCAGCAGCGTGGGACTAGCGGGCGCCACCGGGGAGCTGTTTTTT. Protein: CASSVGLAGATGELFF.

This clone appeared a few times. The rearrangement joins TRBV2 to TRBJ2-7; no clear D gene. The CDR3 runs 14 residues. Trimming shortened V by 3 bases and J by 0 bases, and 9 bases separated the two germline ends. Germline loops: CDR1 SNHLY, CDR2 FYNNEI. CDR3 DNA: TGTGCCAGCAGTGAGAACCGAGACTCCTACGAGCAGTACTTC. Translation: CASSENRDSYEQYF.

The CDR3 nucleotides read TGTGCCAGCAGCCAATCGGATCGGGATGGCTACACCTTC. Translated: CASSQSDRDGYTF. V and J are TRBV4-2 and TRBJ1-2, with D unclear. The germline V and J ends were trimmed by 2 bases and 6 bases, with 10 bases remaining between them. Germline V gene lookup returns CDR1 LGHNA and CDR2 YNFKEQ. The CDR3 has 13 amino acids.

This chain connects TRBV11-2 to TRBJ2-5; TRBD1 agrees at 7 bases. Germline lookup yields CDR1 SGHAT and CDR2 FQNNGV. With V trimmed by 5 bases and J by 3 bases, 3 bases remained unmatched. CDR3 length equals 13 residues. CDR3 sequence (DNA): TGTGCCAGCAGCACCGACAGGGAAGAGACCCAGTACTTC. Translation gives CASSTDREETQYF.

V and J are TRBV6-6 and TRBJ2-2; 7 bases agree with TRBD1. The CDR3 has 14 residues. The V gene's germline CDR1 is MNHNY and CDR2 SVGAGI (reference sequence). The junction had 7 bases not matched to a gene; V was cut back by 6 bases and J by 6 bases. The CDR3 DNA is TGTGCCAGCAGAGCTACGACAGGGCCCGGGGAGCTGTTTTTT. Amino acid sequence: CASRATTGPGELFF.